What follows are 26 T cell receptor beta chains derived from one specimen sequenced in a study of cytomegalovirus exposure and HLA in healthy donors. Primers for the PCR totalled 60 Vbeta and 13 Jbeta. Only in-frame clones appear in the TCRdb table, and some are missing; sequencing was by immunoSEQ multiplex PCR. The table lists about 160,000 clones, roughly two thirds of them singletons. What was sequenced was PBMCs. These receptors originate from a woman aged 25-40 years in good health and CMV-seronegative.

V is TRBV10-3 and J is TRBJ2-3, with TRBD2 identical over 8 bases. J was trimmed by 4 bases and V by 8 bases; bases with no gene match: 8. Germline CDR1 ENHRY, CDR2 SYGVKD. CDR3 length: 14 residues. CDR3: CAIEASGFSDTQYF. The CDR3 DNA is TGTGCCATCGAAGCTAGCGGGTTCTCAGATACGCAGTATTTT.

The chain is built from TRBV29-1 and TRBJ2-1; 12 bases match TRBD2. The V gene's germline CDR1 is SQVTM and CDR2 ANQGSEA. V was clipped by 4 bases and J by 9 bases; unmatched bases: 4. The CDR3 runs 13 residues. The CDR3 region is CSVGTSGEGEQFF. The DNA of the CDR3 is TGCAGCGTTGGGACTAGCGGGGAAGGTGAGCAGTTCTTC.

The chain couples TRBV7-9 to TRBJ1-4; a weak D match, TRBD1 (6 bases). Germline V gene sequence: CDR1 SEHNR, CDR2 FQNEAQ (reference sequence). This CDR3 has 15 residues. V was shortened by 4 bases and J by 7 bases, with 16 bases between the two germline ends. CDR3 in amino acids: CASSSGESPGEKLFF. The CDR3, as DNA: TGTGCCAGCAGCTCAGGGGAAAGTCCTGGTGAAAAACTGTTTTTT.

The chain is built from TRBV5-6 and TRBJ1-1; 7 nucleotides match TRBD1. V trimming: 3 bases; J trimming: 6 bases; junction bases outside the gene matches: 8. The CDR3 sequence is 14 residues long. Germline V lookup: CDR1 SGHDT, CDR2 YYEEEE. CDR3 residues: CASSSYRGLAEAFF. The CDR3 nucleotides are TGTGCCAGCAGCTCGTACAGGGGTCTCGCTGAAGCTTTCTTT.

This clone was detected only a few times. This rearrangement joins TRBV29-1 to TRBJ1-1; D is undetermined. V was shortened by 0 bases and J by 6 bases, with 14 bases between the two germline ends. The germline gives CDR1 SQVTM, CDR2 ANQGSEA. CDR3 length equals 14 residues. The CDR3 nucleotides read TGCAGCGTTGAAGAGTCGGGGTTTGGGCCTGAAGCTTTCTTT. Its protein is CSVEESGFGPEAFF.

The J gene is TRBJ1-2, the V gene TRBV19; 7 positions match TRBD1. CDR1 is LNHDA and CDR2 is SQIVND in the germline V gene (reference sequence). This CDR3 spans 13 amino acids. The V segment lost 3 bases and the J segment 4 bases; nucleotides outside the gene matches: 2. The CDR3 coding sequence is TGTGCCAGTAGTATGGGGACAGCCTATGGCTACACCTTC. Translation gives CASSMGTAYGYTF.

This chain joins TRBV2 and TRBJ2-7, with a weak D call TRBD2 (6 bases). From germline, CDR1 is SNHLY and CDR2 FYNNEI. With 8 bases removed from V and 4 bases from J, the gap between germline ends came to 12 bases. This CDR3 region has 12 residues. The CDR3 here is CASRAGRYEQYF. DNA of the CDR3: TGTGCCAGCCGGGCGGGAAGATACGAGCAGTACTTC.

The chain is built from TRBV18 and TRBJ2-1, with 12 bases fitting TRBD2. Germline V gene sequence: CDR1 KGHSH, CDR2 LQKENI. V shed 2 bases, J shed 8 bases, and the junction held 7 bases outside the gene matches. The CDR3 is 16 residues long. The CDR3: CASSPMASGGGDEQFF. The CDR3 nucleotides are TGTGCCAGCTCACCAATGGCTAGCGGGGGGGGTGATGAGCAGTTCTTC.

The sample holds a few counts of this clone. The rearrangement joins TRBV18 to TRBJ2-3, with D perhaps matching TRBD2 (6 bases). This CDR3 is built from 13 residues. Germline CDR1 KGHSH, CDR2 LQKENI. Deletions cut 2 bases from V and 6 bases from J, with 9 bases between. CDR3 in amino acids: CASSPGAGDTQYF. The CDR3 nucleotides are TGTGCCAGCTCACCAGGGGCGGGGGATACGCAGTATTTT.

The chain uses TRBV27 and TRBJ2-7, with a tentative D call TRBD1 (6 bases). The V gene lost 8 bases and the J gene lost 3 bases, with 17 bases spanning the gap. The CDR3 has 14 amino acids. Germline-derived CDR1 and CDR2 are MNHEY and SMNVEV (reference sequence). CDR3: CASGPGGGDYEQYF. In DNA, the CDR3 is TGTGCCAGCGGGCCCGGTGGGGGCGACTACGAGCAGTACTTC.

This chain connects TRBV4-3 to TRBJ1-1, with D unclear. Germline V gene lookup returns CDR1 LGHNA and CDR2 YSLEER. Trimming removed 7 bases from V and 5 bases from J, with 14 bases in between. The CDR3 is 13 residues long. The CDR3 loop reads CASKRLGWTEAFF. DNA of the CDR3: TGCGCCAGCAAGAGGTTAGGATGGACTGAAGCTTTCTTT.

The CDR3 DNA reads as TGTGCCAGCAGCTTACAGGGGAGGACGTACACTGAAGCTTTCTTT. It is translated as CASSLQGRTYTEAFF. This chain connects TRBV5-4 to TRBJ1-1, with 7 bases fitting TRBD1. The ends lost 2 bases at V and 3 bases at J; junction bases unmatched: 7. The CDR3 totals 15 residues. Per the germline V gene, CDR1 is SGHNT and CDR2 is YYREEE (reference sequence).

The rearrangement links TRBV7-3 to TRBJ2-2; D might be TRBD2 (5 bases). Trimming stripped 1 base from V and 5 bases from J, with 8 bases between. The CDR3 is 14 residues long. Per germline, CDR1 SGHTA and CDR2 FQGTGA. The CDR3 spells CASSLNSETGELFF. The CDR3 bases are TGTGCCAGCAGCTTAAATAGCGAGACCGGGGAGCTGTTTTTT.

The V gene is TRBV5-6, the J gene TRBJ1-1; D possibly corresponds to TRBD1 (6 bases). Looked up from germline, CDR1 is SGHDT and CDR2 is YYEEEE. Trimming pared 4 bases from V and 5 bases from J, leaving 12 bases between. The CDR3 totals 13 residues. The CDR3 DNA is TGTGCCAGCAGCGCAATCAGGGGAACTGAAGCTTTCTTT. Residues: CASSAIRGTEAFF.

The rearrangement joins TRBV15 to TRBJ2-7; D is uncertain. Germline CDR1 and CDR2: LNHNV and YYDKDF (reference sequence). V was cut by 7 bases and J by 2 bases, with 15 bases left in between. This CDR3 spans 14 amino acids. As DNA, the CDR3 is TGTGCCACCAAGCCGGCAGGTAAAACCTACGAGCAGTACTTC. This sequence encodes CATKPAGKTYEQYF.

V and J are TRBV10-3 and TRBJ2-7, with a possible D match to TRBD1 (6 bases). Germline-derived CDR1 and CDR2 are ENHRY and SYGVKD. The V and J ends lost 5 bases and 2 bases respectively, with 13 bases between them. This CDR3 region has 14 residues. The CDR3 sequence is CAISPGVLAYEQYF. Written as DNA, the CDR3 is TGTGCCATCAGTCCAGGGGTCCTTGCCTACGAGCAGTACTTC.

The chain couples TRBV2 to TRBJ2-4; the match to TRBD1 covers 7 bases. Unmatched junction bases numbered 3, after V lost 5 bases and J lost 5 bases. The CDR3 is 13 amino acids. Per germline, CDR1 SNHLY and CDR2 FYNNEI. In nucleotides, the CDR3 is TGTGCCAGCAGTCCCGGGACAGAAAACATTCAGTACTTC. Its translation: CASSPGTENIQYF.

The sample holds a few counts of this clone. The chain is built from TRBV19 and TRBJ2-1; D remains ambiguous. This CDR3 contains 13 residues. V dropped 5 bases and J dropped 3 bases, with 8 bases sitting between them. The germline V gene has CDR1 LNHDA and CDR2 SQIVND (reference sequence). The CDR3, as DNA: TGTGCCAGTAGTGTCCCGCGCTACAATGAGCAGTTCTTC. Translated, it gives CASSVPRYNEQFF.

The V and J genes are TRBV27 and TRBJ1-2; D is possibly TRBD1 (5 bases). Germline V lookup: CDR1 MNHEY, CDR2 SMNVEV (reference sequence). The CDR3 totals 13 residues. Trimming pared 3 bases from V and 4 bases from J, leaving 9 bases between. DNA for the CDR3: TGTGCCAGCAGTTTCCGGGACTCCTATGGCTACACCTTC. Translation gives CASSFRDSYGYTF.

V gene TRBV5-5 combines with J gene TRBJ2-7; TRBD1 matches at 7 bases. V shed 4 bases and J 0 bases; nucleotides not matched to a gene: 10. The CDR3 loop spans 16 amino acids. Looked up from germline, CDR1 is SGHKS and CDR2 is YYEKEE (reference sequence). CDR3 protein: CASSIPGQRSSYEQYF. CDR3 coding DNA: TGTGCCAGCAGCATTCCGGGACAGAGGAGCTCCTACGAGCAGTACTTC.

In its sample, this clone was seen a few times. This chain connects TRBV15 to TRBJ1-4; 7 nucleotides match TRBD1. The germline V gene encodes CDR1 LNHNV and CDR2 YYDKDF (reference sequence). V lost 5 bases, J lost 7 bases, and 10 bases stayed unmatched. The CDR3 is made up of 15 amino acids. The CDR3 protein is CATSSPVGGLEKLFF. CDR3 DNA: TGTGCCACCAGCTCTCCCGTAGGGGGCCTTGAAAAACTGTTTTTT.

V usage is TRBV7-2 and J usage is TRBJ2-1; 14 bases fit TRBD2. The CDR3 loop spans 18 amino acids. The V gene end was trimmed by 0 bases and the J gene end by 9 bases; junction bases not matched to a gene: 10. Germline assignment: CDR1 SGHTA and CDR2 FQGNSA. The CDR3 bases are TGTGCCAGCAGCTTAGCATTACTAGGACTAGCGGGAGGCCGTGAGCAGTTCTTC. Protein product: CASSLALLGLAGGREQFF.

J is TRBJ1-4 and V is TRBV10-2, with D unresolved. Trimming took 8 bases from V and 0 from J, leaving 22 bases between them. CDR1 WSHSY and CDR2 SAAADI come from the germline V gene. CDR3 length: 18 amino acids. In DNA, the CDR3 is TGCGCCAGCGCGGAGCCGGCGACCAATGTTGCAACTAATGAAAAACTGTTTTTT. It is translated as CASAEPATNVATNEKLFF.

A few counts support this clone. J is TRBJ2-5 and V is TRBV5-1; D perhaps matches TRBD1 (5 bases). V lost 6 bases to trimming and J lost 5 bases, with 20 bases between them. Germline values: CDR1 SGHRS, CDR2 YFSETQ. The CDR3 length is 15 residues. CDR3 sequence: CASTHFPDSQETQYF. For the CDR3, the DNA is TGCGCCAGCACCCATTTCCCCGACAGTCAGGAGACCCAGTACTTC.

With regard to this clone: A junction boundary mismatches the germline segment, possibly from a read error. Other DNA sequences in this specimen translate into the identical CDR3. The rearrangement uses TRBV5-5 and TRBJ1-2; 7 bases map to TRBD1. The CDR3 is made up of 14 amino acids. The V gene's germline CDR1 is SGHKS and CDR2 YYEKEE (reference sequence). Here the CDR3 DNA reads TGCGCCAGCAGCCCAGGGGGTCGATACTATGGCTACACCTTC. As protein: CASSPGGRYYGYTF.

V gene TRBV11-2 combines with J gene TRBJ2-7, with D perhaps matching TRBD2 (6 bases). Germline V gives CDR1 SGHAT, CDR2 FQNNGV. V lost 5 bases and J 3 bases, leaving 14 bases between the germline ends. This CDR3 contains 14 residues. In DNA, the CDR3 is TGTGCCAGCAGCGGGGGTGGGACTTACTACGAGCAGTACTTC. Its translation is CASSGGGTYYEQYF.